A selection of T cell receptor beta chains follows, all from one sample in a study of cytotoxic CD8 clonotypes in ibrutinib-treated CLL. The method was immunoSEQ multiplex PCR; TCRdb's version includes in-frame clones alone and lacks a portion of them. The sample contains hundreds of thousands of clones, about 80% of which appear only once. Specimen: PBMCs, collected before ibrutinib treatment. These receptors were obtained from a human donor with chronic lymphocytic leukemia. CDR3s include the opening cysteine and the closing phenylalanine or tryptophan. A D gene is named only where the DNA matches it firmly. Size is stated for part of the rows, as once, few or many counts, or as a class when the clone is expanded.

J gene: TRBJ1-1
D gene: TRBD1
CDR3 length: 14
V gene: TRBV30
clone size: NA
CDR3 DNA: TGTGCCTGGAGTGTTCCCGGGACAGAGGCTGAAGCTTTCTTT
CDR3 protein: CAWSVPGTEAEAFF

J gene: TRBJ2-5
D gene: NA
CDR3 length: 15
V gene: TRBV5-6
clone size: few
CDR3 DNA: TGTGCCAGCAGCTTGTATAGGGGGGGTGAAGAGACCCAGTACTTC
CDR3 protein: CASSLYRGGEETQYF

J gene: TRBJ2-6
D gene: NA
CDR3 length: 17
V gene: TRBV4-3
clone size: NA
CDR3 DNA: TGCGCCAGCAGCCAAGAAGGACAAAGATCTGGGGCCAACGTCCTGACTTTC
CDR3 protein: CASSQEGQRSGANVLTF

J gene: TRBJ2-5
D gene: NA
CDR3 length: 13
V gene: TRBV4-3
clone size: NA
CDR3 DNA: TGCGCCAGCAGCCAGGACATAGAAGAGACCCAGTACTTC
CDR3 protein: CASSQDIEETQYF

J gene: TRBJ2-2
D gene: NA
CDR3 length: 14
V gene: TRBV5-1
clone size: NA
CDR3 DNA: TGCGCCAGCAGTTACGACAGAAACACCGGGGAGCTGTTTTTT
CDR3 protein: CASSYDRNTGELFF

J gene: TRBJ1-5
D gene: TRBD1
CDR3 length: 15
V gene: TRBV2
clone size: NA
CDR3 DNA: TGTGCCAGCAGAACCGGGACAGGGTTGAGTCAGCCCCAGCATTTT
CDR3 protein: CASRTGTGLSQPQHF

J gene: TRBJ1-1
D gene: TRBD1
CDR3 length: 12
V gene: TRBV6-5
clone size: NA
CDR3 DNA: TGTGCCAGCAATCCCGGGACAGCTGAAGCTTTCTTT
CDR3 protein: CASNPGTAEAFF

J gene: TRBJ2-7
D gene: NA
CDR3 length: 17
V gene: TRBV27
clone size: NA
CDR3 DNA: TGTGCCAGCAGTTTATCGTGGCGAACAGGGAGGGAATACGAGCAGTACTTC
CDR3 protein: CASSLSWRTGREYEQYF

J gene: TRBJ2-7
D gene: TRBD1
CDR3 length: 13
V gene: TRBV5-1
clone size: few
CDR3 DNA: TGCGCCAGCAGCTACGGGACAGGGGACGAGCAGTACTTC
CDR3 protein: CASSYGTGDEQYF

J gene: TRBJ2-7
D gene: TRBD2
CDR3 length: 17
V gene: TRBV4-2
clone size: NA
CDR3 DNA: TGTGCCAGCAGCCTTAGGGAGGGACTAGCGGGAGTTCCCGAGCAGTACTTC
CDR3 protein: CASSLREGLAGVPEQYF

J gene: TRBJ2-1
D gene: TRBD2
CDR3 length: 16
V gene: TRBV4-3
clone size: NA
CDR3 DNA: TGCGCCAGCAGCCCCCTGGCGGGAGAACCACACAATGAGCAGTTCTTC
CDR3 protein: CASSPLAGEPHNEQFF

J gene: TRBJ1-5
D gene: TRBD1
CDR3 length: 14
V gene: TRBV27
clone size: NA
CDR3 DNA: TGTGCCAGCAGCCGACAGGGGGCGTTTCAGCCCCAGCATTTT
CDR3 protein: CASSRQGAFQPQHF

J gene: TRBJ2-7
D gene: TRBD1
CDR3 length: 21
V gene: TRBV5-1
clone size: NA
CDR3 DNA: TGCGCCAGCAGCTTGGCTGGGCCACCAAGCAGTCCCGGGACAGGGCTCTACGAGCAGTACTTC
CDR3 protein: CASSLAGPPSSPGTGLYEQYF

J gene: TRBJ1-1
D gene: TRBD1
CDR3 length: 18
V gene: TRBV30
clone size: NA
CDR3 DNA: TGTGCCTGGAGCGCACGATGGGACAGGGGGGGTAAGTCCACTGAAGCTTTCTTT
CDR3 protein: CAWSARWDRGGKSTEAFF

J gene: TRBJ2-1
D gene: TRBD2
CDR3 length: 13
V gene: TRBV30
clone size: few
CDR3 DNA: TGTGCCTGGAGTGTCGGGAGGGGCAATGAGCAGTTCTTC
CDR3 protein: CAWSVGRGNEQFF

J gene: TRBJ2-7
D gene: NA
CDR3 length: 14
V gene: TRBV7-2
clone size: NA
CDR3 DNA: TGTGCCAGCAGCTTAAGGGACTCCTCCTACGAGCAGTACTTC
CDR3 protein: CASSLRDSSYEQYF

J gene: TRBJ2-6
D gene: NA
CDR3 length: 16
V gene: TRBV5-1
clone size: few
CDR3 DNA: TGCGCCAGCAGCCCGAGTTTGGGCTCTGGGGCCAACGTCCTGACTTTC
CDR3 protein: CASSPSLGSGANVLTF

J gene: TRBJ2-7
D gene: NA
CDR3 length: 11
V gene: TRBV20-1
clone size: NA
CDR3 DNA: TGCAGTGCTTGGGGATCCTACGAGCAGTACTTC
CDR3 protein: CSAWGSYEQYF

J gene: TRBJ1-3
D gene: NA
CDR3 length: 14
V gene: TRBV30
clone size: NA
CDR3 DNA: TGTGCCTGGAGTGTACAGATTTTTGGAAACACCATATATTTT
CDR3 protein: CAWSVQIFGNTIYF

J gene: TRBJ2-7
D gene: TRBD2
CDR3 length: 17
V gene: TRBV11-3
clone size: NA
CDR3 DNA: TGTGCCAGCAGCTTAGGGCTAGCGGGAGGCCTTTCCTACGAGCAGTACTTC
CDR3 protein: CASSLGLAGGLSYEQYF

J gene: TRBJ1-2
D gene: TRBD1
CDR3 length: 14
V gene: TRBV7-9
clone size: few
CDR3 DNA: TGTGCCACCATTGGGGGACAGAAAATCTATGGCTACACCTTC
CDR3 protein: CATIGGQKIYGYTF

J gene: TRBJ1-2
D gene: NA
CDR3 length: 16
V gene: TRBV25-1
clone size: NA
CDR3 DNA: TGTGCCAGCAGTGATTCCGAGATGGTGTGGAACTATGGCTACACCTTC
CDR3 protein: CASSDSEMVWNYGYTF

J gene: TRBJ2-1
D gene: TRBD2
CDR3 length: 16
V gene: TRBV11-2
clone size: NA
CDR3 DNA: TGTGCCAGCAGCTCTTACGGACTAGCGGATTACAATGAGCAGTTCTTC
CDR3 protein: CASSSYGLADYNEQFF

J gene: TRBJ2-7
D gene: TRBD2
CDR3 length: 18
V gene: TRBV11-2
clone size: NA
CDR3 DNA: TGTGCCAGCACCCCGCATCCCCAGCCGGGACTAGCGGCCTCCGAGCAGTACTTC
CDR3 protein: CASTPHPQPGLAASEQYF

J gene: TRBJ1-5
D gene: NA
CDR3 length: 14
V gene: TRBV28
clone size: NA
CDR3 DNA: TGTGCCAGCAATTTACCAAATAGCAATCAGCCCCAGCATTTT
CDR3 protein: CASNLPNSNQPQHF

J gene: TRBJ1-2
D gene: NA
CDR3 length: 16
V gene: TRBV5-1
clone size: NA
CDR3 DNA: TGCGCCAGCAGCTCCGGGGAGACCCTGATCCCCTATGGCTACACCTTC
CDR3 protein: CASSSGETLIPYGYTF

J gene: TRBJ2-2
D gene: TRBD1
CDR3 length: 16
V gene: TRBV27
clone size: NA
CDR3 DNA: TGTGCCAGCAGAGACCCGGGACAGGGTGCCACCGGGGAGCTGTTTTTT
CDR3 protein: CASRDPGQGATGELFF

J gene: TRBJ1-2
D gene: NA
CDR3 length: 14
V gene: TRBV27
clone size: NA
CDR3 DNA: TGTGCCAGCAGTTTATCGCCCGGGAGGGGTGGCTACACCTTC
CDR3 protein: CASSLSPGRGGYTF

J gene: TRBJ2-1
D gene: TRBD2
CDR3 length: 16
V gene: TRBV5-1
clone size: NA
CDR3 DNA: TGCGCCAGCAGCTTGGCGCCAGCGGGAGGGCCCGATGAGCAGTTCTTC
CDR3 protein: CASSLAPAGGPDEQFF

J gene: TRBJ2-3
D gene: TRBD2
CDR3 length: 16
V gene: TRBV19
clone size: NA
CDR3 DNA: TGTGCCAGTAAGGGACTAGCGGGAGGAGGTACAGATACGCAGTATTTT
CDR3 protein: CASKGLAGGGTDTQYF

J gene: TRBJ2-7
D gene: NA
CDR3 length: 14
V gene: TRBV18
clone size: NA
CDR3 DNA: TGTGCCAGCTCGCCACCGATAGGCTCCTACGAGCAGTACTTC
CDR3 protein: CASSPPIGSYEQYF

J gene: TRBJ2-3
D gene: TRBD2
CDR3 length: 15
V gene: TRBV7-2
clone size: NA
CDR3 DNA: TGTGCCAGCAGCCACGGGACTAGCGGGATAGATACGCAGTATTTT
CDR3 protein: CASSHGTSGIDTQYF

J gene: TRBJ2-3
D gene: NA
CDR3 length: 14
V gene: TRBV29-1
clone size: NA
CDR3 DNA: TGCAGCGTTGTAGGCCCAGGGAGCACAGATACGCAGTATTTT
CDR3 protein: CSVVGPGSTDTQYF

J gene: TRBJ1-2
D gene: NA
CDR3 length: 15
V gene: TRBV9
clone size: NA
CDR3 DNA: TGTGCCAGCAGCCCTGGGGGCAGCACTAACTATGGCTACACCTTC
CDR3 protein: CASSPGGSTNYGYTF

J gene: TRBJ2-5
D gene: NA
CDR3 length: 17
V gene: TRBV19
clone size: NA
CDR3 DNA: TGTGCCAGTAGTATAGATGGGAAAGGGCCTAACCAAGAGACCCAGTACTTC
CDR3 protein: CASSIDGKGPNQETQYF

J gene: TRBJ1-2
D gene: NA
CDR3 length: 13
V gene: TRBV30
clone size: once
CDR3 DNA: TGTGCCAGTGGATCCAACCTTAACTATGGCTACACCTTC
CDR3 protein: CASGSNLNYGYTF

J gene: TRBJ1-5
D gene: NA
CDR3 length: 15
V gene: TRBV5-1
clone size: NA
CDR3 DNA: TGCGCCAGCAGCTTGGACCACGGTAGCAATCAGCCCCAGCATTTT
CDR3 protein: CASSLDHGSNQPQHF

J gene: TRBJ1-3
D gene: NA
CDR3 length: 13
V gene: TRBV6-6
clone size: NA
CDR3 DNA: TGTGCCAGCCTCCGGACAGCTGGAAACACCATATATTTT
CDR3 protein: CASLRTAGNTIYF

J gene: TRBJ2-2
D gene: TRBD2
CDR3 length: 15
V gene: TRBV2
clone size: NA
CDR3 DNA: TGTGCCAGCAGTGAGGAGACTAGCGGGACCGGGGAGCTGTTTTTT
CDR3 protein: CASSEETSGTGELFF

J gene: TRBJ2-1
D gene: NA
CDR3 length: 16
V gene: TRBV7-2
clone size: NA
CDR3 DNA: TGTGCCAGCAGCTTATGGTTTAGCGGAATCTACAATGAGCAGTTCTTC
CDR3 protein: CASSLWFSGIYNEQFF

J gene: TRBJ2-5
D gene: TRBD1
CDR3 length: 16
V gene: TRBV15
clone size: NA
CDR3 DNA: TGTGCCACCAGCCGGGGGACAGGGGTCCTACAAGAGACCCAGTACTTC
CDR3 protein: CATSRGTGVLQETQYF

J gene: TRBJ2-2
D gene: TRBD2
CDR3 length: 18
V gene: TRBV5-1
clone size: NA
CDR3 DNA: TGCGCCAGCAGCTCATGGGGGCTAGCGGGAACGAACACCGGGGAGCTGTTTTTT
CDR3 protein: CASSSWGLAGTNTGELFF